The 2 T cell receptor beta chains below all came from one sample that was sequenced in a study of T cell changes during pregnancy in multiple sclerosis. Generated by immunoSEQ multiplex PCR, the TCRdb table keeps only in-frame clones and is missing some. The sample yields roughly 75,000 clones, about 91% seen once. Sequenced here: peripheral blood, sampled before pregnancy. These receptors were collected from a female donor with multiple sclerosis, enrolled in a pregnancy study.

The V gene is TRBV18, the J gene TRBJ2-1; D ambiguous. Trimming cost V 1 base and J 2 bases, with 12 bases left between them. This CDR3 has 16 amino acids. CDR1 is KGHSH and CDR2 is LQKENI in the germline V gene. The CDR3 protein is CASSPLGAVTYNEQFF. Here the CDR3 DNA reads TGTGCCAGCTCACCACTGGGCGCCGTCACCTACAATGAGCAGTTCTTC.

This rearrangement joins TRBV5-1 to TRBJ1-2; D not resolved. The CDR3 runs 12 residues. The V end was cut by 0 bases, the J end by 9 bases, with 9 bases between. Germline-derived CDR1 and CDR2 are SGHRS and YFSETQ. In DNA form, the CDR3 reads TGCGCCAGCAGCTTGGAATCCGGGAGCTACACCTTC. This encodes CASSLESGSYTF.